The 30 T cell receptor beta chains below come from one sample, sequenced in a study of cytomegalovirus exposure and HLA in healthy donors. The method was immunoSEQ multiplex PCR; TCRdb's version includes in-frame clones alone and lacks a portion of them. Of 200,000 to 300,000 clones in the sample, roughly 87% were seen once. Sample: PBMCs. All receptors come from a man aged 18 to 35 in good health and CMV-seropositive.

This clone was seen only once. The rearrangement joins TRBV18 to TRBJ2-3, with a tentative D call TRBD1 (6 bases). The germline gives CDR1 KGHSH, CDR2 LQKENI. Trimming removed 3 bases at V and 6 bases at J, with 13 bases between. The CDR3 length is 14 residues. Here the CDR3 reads CASSPQGMGDTQYF. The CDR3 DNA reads TGTGCCAGCTCACCCCAGGGGATGGGGGATACGCAGTATTTT.

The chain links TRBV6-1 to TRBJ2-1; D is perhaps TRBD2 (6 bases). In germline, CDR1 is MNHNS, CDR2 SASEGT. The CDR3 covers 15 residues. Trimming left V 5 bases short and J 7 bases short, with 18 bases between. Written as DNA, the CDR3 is TGTGCCAGCAGTAAGGTGAACGGCGCGGGGAATGAGCAGTTCTTC. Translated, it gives CASSKVNGAGNEQFF.

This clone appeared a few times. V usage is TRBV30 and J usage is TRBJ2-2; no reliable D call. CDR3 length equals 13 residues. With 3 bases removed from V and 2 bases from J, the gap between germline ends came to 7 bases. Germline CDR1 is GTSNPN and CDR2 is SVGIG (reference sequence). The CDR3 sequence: CAWRSSNTGELFF. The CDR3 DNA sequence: TGTGCCTGGAGGTCATCTAACACCGGGGAGCTGTTTTTT.

The CDR3 nucleotides read TGTGCCAGCAGCGTAGAAAGACTAGCGGTGAACAATGAGCAGTTCTTC. Protein: CASSVERLAVNNEQFF. The chain couples TRBV9 to TRBJ2-1, with 9 bases identical to TRBD2. Germline CDR1 is SGDLS and CDR2 is YYNGEE. CDR3 size: 16 residues. The V gene end was trimmed by 0 bases and the J gene end by 5 bases; junction bases not matched to a gene: 6.

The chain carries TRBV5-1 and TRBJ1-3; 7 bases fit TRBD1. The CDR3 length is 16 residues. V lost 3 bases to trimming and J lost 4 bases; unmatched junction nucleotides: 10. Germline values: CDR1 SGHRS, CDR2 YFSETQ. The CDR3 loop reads CASSSYPGQRGNTIYF. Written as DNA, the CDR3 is TGCGCCAGCAGCTCTTACCCGGGACAGAGAGGAAACACCATATATTTT.

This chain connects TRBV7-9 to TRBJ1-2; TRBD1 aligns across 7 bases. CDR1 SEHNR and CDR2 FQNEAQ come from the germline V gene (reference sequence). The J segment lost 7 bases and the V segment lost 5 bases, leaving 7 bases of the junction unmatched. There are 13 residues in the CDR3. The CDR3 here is CASSHEGGPGYTF. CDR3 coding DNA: TGTGCCAGCAGCCATGAAGGGGGCCCTGGCTACACCTTC. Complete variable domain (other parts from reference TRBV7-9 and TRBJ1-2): DTGVSQNPRHKITKRGQNVTFRCDPISEHNRLYWYRQTLGQGPEFLTYFQNEAQLEKSRLLSDRFSAERPKGSFSTLEIQRTEQGDSAMYLCASSHEGGPGYTFGSGTRLTVV.

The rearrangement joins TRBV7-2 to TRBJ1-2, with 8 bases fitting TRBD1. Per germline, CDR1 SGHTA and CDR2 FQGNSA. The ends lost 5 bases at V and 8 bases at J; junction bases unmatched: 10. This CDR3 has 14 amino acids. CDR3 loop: CASSPQTGDQGYTF. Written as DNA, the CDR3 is TGTGCCAGCAGCCCGCAGACAGGGGATCAAGGCTACACCTTC.

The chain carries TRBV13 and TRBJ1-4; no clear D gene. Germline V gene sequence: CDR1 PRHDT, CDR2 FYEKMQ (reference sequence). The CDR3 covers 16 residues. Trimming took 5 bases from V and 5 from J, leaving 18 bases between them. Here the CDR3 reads CASSPLPQSGNEKLFF. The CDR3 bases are TGTGCCAGCAGCCCCCTCCCCCAGAGTGGGAATGAAAAACTGTTTTTT.

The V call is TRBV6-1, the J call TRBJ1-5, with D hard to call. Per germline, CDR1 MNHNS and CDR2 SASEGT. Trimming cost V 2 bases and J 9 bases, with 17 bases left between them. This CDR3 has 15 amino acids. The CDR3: CASSETPWARLPQHF. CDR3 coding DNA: TGTGCCAGCAGTGAAACGCCGTGGGCCAGGCTGCCCCAGCATTTT.

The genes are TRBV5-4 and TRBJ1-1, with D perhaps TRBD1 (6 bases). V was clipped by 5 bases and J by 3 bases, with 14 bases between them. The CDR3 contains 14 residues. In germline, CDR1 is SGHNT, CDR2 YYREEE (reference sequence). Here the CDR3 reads CASSSGGLHTEAFF. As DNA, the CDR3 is TGTGCCAGCAGTTCGGGGGGCTTGCACACTGAAGCTTTCTTT.

In DNA, the CDR3 is TGTGCCACCTCCTCTGGGGCCAACGTCCTGACTTTC. It translates to CATSSGANVLTF. The J gene is TRBJ2-6, the V gene TRBV13; no definite D call. The germline V gene has CDR1 PRHDT and CDR2 FYEKMQ (reference sequence). The V gene lost 10 bases and the J gene lost 0 bases, with 4 bases spanning the gap. The CDR3 is 12 residues long.

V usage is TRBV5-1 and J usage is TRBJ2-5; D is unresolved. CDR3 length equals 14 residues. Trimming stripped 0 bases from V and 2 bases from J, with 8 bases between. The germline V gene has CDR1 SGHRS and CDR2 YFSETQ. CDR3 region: CASSLGLPQETQYF. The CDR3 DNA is TGCGCCAGCAGCTTGGGTCTGCCTCAAGAGACCCAGTACTTC.

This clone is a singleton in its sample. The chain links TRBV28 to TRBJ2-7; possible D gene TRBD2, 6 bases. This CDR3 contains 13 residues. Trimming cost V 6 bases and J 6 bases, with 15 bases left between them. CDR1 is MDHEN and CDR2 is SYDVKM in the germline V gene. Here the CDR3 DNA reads TGTGCCAGCAGAGTTGGGACTCGGGGCGAGCAGTACTTC. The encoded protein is CASRVGTRGEQYF.

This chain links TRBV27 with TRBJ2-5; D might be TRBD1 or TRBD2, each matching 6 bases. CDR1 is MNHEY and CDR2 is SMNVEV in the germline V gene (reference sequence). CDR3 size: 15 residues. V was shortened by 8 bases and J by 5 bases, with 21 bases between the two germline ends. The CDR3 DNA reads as TGTGCCAGCTGCGAGATAGGGGGGTTGGGGGAGACCCAGTACTTC. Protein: CASCEIGGLGETQYF.

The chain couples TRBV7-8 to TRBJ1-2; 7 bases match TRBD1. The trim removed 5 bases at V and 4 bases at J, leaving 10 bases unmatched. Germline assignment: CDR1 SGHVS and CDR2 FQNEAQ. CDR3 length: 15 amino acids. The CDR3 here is CASSPGPTGLYGYTF. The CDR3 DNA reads TGTGCCAGCAGCCCGGGGCCGACAGGGCTCTATGGCTACACCTTC.

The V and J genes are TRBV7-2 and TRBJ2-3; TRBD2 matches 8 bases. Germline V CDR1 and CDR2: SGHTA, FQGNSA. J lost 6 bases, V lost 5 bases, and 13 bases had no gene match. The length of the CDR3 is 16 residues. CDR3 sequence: CASSPPWAGGSDTQYF. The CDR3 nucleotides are TGTGCCAGCAGCCCCCCTTGGGCGGGAGGTTCGGATACGCAGTATTTT.

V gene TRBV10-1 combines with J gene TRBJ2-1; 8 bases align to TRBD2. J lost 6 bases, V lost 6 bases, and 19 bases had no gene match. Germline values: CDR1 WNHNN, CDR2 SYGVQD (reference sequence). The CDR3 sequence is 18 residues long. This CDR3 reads CASSPRSTSGLRGNEQFF. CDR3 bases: TGCGCCAGCAGCCCGAGGAGTACTAGCGGCCTAAGGGGCAATGAGCAGTTCTTC.

As DNA, the CDR3 is TGTGCCATCAGGCCGGCCTTACCCCCCTACAATGAGCAGTTCTTC. This codes for CAIRPALPPYNEQFF. This chain uses TRBV10-3 with TRBJ2-1; D uncertain. The CDR3 covers 15 residues. Germline values: CDR1 ENHRY, CDR2 SYGVKD. V was cut by 6 bases and J by 2 bases, with 14 bases left in between.

The CDR3 spells CASVQGRLGDYTF. In DNA form, the CDR3 reads TGTGCCAGCGTACAGGGCCGGTTGGGGGACTACACCTTC. The chain uses TRBV6-1 and TRBJ1-2, with a possible D match to TRBD1 (6 bases). The CDR3 contains 13 residues. The V gene's germline CDR1 is MNHNS and CDR2 SASEGT. The V gene lost 8 bases and the J gene lost 10 bases, with 20 bases spanning the gap.

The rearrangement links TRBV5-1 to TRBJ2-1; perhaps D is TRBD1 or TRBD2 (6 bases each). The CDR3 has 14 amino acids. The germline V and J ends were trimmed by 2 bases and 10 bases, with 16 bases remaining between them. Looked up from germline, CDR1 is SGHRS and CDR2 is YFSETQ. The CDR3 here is CASSFGGGNLEQFF. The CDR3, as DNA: TGCGCCAGCAGCTTTGGGGGCGGGAATTTGGAGCAGTTCTTC.

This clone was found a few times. The CDR3: CSATTGYEQFF. DNA for the CDR3: TGCAGTGCTACGACAGGATATGAGCAGTTCTTC. The chain uses TRBV20-1 and TRBJ2-1, with a tentative D call TRBD1 (6 bases). CDR1 DFQATT and CDR2 SNEGSKA come from the germline V gene (reference sequence). Trimming removed 4 bases at V and 8 bases at J, with 9 bases between. CDR3 size: 11 residues.

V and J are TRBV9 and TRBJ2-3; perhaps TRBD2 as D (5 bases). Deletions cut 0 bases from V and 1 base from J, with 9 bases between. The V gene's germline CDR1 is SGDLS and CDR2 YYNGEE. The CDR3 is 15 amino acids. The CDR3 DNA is TGTGCCAGCAGCGTAGGAGGGAGTGGCACAGATACGCAGTATTTT. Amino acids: CASSVGGSGTDTQYF.

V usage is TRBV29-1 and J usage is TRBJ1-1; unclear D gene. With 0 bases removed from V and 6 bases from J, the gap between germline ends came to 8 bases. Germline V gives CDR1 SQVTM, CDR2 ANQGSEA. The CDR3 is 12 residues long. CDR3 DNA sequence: TGCAGCGTTGAAGATCTAGAACCTGAAGCTTTCTTT. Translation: CSVEDLEPEAFF. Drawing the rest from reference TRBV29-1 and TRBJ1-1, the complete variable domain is SAVISQKPSRDICQRGTSLTIQCQVDSQVTMMFWYRQQPGQSLTLIATANQGSEATYESGFVIDKFPISRPNLTFSTLTVSNMSPEDSSIYLCSVEDLEPEAFFGQGTRLTVV.

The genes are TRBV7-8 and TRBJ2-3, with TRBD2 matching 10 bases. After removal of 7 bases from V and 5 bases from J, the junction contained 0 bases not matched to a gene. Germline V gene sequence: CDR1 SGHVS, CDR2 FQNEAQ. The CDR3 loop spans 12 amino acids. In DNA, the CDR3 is TGTGCCAGCACTAGCGGGAGAGATACGCAGTATTTT. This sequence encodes CASTSGRDTQYF. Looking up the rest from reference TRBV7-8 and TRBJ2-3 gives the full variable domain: GAGVSQSPRYKVAKRGQDVALRCDPISGHVSLFWYQQALGQGPEFLTYFQNEAQLDKSGLPSDRFFAERPEGSVSTLKIQRTQQEDSAVYLCASTSGRDTQYFGPGTRLTVL.

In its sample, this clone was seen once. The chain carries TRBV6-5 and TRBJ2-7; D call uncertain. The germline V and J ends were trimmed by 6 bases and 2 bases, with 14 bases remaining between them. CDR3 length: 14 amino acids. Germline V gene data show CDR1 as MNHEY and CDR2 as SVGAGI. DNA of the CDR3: TGTGCCAGCAGCTTCGGACCGGTCACCTACGAGCAGTACTTC. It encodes CASSFGPVTYEQYF.

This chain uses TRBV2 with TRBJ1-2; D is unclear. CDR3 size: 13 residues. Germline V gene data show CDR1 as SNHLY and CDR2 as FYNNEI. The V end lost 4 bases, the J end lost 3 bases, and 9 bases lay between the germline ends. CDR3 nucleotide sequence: TGTGCCAGCAGTGTAGAGGGTGACTATGGCTACACCTTC. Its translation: CASSVEGDYGYTF.

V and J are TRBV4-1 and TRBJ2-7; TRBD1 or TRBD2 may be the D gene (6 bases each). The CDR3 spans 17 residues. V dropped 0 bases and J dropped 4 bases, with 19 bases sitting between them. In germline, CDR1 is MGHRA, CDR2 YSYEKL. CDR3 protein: CASSQEGGYSLEYEQYF. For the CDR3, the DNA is TGCGCCAGCAGCCAAGAAGGGGGGTACAGTCTCGAGTACGAGCAGTACTTC.

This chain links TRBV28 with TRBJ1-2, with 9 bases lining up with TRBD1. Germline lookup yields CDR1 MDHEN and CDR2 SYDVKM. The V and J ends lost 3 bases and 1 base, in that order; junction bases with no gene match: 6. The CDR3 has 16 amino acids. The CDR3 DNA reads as TGTGCCAGCAGTTTTGGGACAGGGACCTTTAACTATGGCTACACCTTC. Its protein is CASSFGTGTFNYGYTF.

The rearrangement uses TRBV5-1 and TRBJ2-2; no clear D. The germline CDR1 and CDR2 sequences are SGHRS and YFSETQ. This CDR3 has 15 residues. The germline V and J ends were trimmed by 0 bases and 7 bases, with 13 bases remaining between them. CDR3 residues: CASSLAPPLDGELFF. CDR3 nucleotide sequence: TGCGCCAGCAGCTTGGCCCCTCCCCTCGACGGGGAGCTGTTTTTT.

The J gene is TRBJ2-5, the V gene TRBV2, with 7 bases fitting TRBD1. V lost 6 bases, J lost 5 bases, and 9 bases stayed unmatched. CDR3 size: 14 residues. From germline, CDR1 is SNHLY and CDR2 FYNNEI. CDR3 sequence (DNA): TGTGCCAGCAGAGATCGGACAGGCGGGGAGACCCAGTACTTC. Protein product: CASRDRTGGETQYF.